This section outlines one T cell receptor (beta chain) sequence together with its context. Its antigen specificity is not known. It has no much larger one-base neighbor in the sample; base qualities were not kept. The method was 5' RACE. The instrument given in TCRdb is Illumina HiSeq 2000. A universal primer binding site was added through template switching, and the final cDNA carried a unique molecular identifier so that TCR cDNA molecules could be counted accurately. First-strand cDNA for TCR alpha and beta chains was synthesized from specific primers in the conserved constant-segment region. To control for contamination, each cDNA library was double barcoded with a SMART-Mk sample barcode plus Illumina barcodes. TruSeq adapter sequences along with Illumina sample barcodes were introduced in two successive PCR steps. TCR alpha and beta cDNA libraries were sequenced on the Illumina HiSeq platform with custom primers. Per the original workflow: MiGEC processed the raw reads to extract unique molecular identifiers, while MiXCR was used to determine the CDR3 positions. For each individual, recombination models were inferred using an EM algorithm with the repgenHMM and IGoR tools. The analysis of shared clonotypes was done with the tcR package in R, with sharing normalized by the product of cloneset sizes. To study raw recombination free of thymic and clonal selection effects, out-of-frame nonproductive sequences were analyzed. In TCRdb, the public reads were trimmed at Q25 with fastp and aligned with MiXCR, with productive beta chains retained. Rows merge per CDR3 protein into single entries with the most common DNA and genes. V and J calls and clone size were set by TCRdb, not the authors. This sample lists 410,000 or so distinct CDR3 sequences; approximately 18% were detected once. 9% to 15% of the sample is taken by the ten largest.

The data are from a study of identical twins (dated by TCRdb to 2016 to 2018). Study-level background: To test whether fetal clonotypes persist, this study deep-sequenced TCR alpha and beta repertoires from monozygotic twins, from unrelated adults of various ages, and from cord blood. Replicate twin experiments were performed at different times using different library preparation protocols to rule out contamination.

Overall results and qualifications from the work: Invariant T cells such as MAIT and iNKT could partly confound zero-insertion analyses, though diverse VJ usage argued against this for most clonotypes. The excess sharing between twins in beta out-of-frame sequences was weaker because fewer shared sequences reduced the signal-to-noise ratio. In monozygotic twins, recombination models systematically underestimated out-of-frame TCR alpha sharing, but the models matched the sharing seen between unrelated individuals. Fewer insertions were carried by abundant cord blood beta clonotypes, a similar but weaker trend appeared in young adult naive repertoires, and no such trend appeared in memory repertoires. Because the same donors could not be followed over many years, the conclusions depended on cross-sectional statistical analysis. Compared with coincidental sharing between unrelated individuals, an excess of low generation-probability sequences was observed among out-of-frame TCR alpha sequences shared between twins.

The CDR3 runs 14 residues from the cysteine to the phenylalanine. The DNA shown is the 42-base CDR3, in frame from base 1. CDR1 and CDR2 are read off the germline V gene (reference sequence) as DFQATT and SNEGSKA. The V end loses 6 bases and the J end loses 0 bases, and a stretch of 15 bases separates them. Only healthy Caucasian donors were included. Three unrelated non-twin adults were additionally sequenced: a male aged 18 to 29, a male aged 50 to 59 and a female aged 50 to 59. Miltenyi CD45RO+ enrichment and human naive T-cell isolation kits were used to isolate memory (CD45RO+) and naive T cells from PBMC.

The source is a man in his fifties in good health. The sequenced sample was naive T cells sorted from blood. According to the study, the label for this sample's cell subset or site signals: cells isolated with a human naive T-cell isolation kit. The chain is made from TRBV20-1 and TRBJ2-7; the D segment could be TRBD2, given 6 matching bases. The CDR3: CSASPGSGSYEQYF. The DNA sequence is given as TGCAGTGCAAGCCCGGGTAGCGGCTCCTACGAGCAGTACTTC.